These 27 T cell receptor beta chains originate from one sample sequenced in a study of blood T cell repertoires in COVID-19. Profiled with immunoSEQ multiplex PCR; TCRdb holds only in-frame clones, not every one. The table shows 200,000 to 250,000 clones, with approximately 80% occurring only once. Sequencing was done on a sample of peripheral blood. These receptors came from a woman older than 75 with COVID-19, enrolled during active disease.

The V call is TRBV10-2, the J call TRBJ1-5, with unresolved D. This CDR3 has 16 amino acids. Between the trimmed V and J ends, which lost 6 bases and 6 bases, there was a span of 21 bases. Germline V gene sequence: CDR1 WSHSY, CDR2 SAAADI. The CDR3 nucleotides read TGCGCCAGCAGGTCGGAGGACGTCGGCTTGGGTCAGCCCCAGCATTTT. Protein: CASRSEDVGLGQPQHF.

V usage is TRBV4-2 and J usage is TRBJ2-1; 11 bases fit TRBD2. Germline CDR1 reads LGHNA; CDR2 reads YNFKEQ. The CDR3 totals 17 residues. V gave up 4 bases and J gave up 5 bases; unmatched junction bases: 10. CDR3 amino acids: CASSPLAGGPMDNEQFF. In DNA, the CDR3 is TGTGCCAGCAGCCCTTTAGCGGGAGGGCCTATGGACAATGAGCAGTTCTTC.

CDR3 residues: CASSPRQGLNTEAFF. In DNA form, the CDR3 reads TGTGCCAGCAGCCCTAGACAGGGACTGAACACTGAAGCTTTCTTT. The chain combines TRBV7-2 with TRBJ1-1; 7 bases are a match to TRBD1. J gave up 0 bases and V 5 bases, and 6 bases lay outside the gene matches. Germline loops: CDR1 SGHTA, CDR2 FQGNSA. There are 15 residues in the CDR3.

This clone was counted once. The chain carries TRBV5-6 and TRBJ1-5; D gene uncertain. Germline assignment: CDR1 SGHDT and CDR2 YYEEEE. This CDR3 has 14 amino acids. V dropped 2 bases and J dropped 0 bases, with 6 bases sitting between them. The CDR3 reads CASSLFNSNQPQHF. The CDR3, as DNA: TGTGCCAGCAGCTTATTTAATAGCAATCAGCCCCAGCATTTT.

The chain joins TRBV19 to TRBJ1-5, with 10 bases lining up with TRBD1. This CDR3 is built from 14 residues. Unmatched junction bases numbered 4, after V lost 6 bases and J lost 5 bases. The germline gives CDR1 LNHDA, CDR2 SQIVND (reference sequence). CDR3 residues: CASRPGQGYQPQHF. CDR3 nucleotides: TGTGCCAGTAGGCCGGGACAGGGGTATCAGCCCCAGCATTTT.

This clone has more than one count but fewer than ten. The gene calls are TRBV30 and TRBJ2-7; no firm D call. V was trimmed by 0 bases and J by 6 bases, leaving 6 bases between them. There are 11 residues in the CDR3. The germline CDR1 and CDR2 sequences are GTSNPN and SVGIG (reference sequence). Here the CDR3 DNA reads TGTGCCTGGAGTGTAATCAGCGAGCAGTACTTC. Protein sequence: CAWSVISEQYF.

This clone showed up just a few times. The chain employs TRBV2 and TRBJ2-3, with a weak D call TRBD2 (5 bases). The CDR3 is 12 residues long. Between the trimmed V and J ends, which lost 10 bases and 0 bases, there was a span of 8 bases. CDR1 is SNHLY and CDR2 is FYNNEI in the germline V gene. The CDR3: CATRASTDTQYF. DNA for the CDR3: TGTGCCACGAGGGCTAGCACAGATACGCAGTATTTT.

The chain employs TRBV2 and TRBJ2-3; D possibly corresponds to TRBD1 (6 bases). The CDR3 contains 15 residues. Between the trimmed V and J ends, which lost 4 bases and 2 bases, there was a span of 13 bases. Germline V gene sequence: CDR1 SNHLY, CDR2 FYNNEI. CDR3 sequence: CASSAPGANTDTQYF. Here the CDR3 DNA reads TGTGCCAGCAGTGCTCCAGGGGCTAACACAGATACGCAGTATTTT.

CDR3 sequence: CAWSPQRGQGFEKLFF. The CDR3 nucleotides read TGTGCCTGGAGTCCCCAGAGGGGACAGGGGTTTGAAAAACTGTTTTTT. V and J are TRBV30 and TRBJ1-4; 10 bases are a match to TRBD1. This CDR3 is built from 16 residues. Germline values: CDR1 GTSNPN, CDR2 SVGIG (reference sequence). V trimming: 2 bases; J trimming: 7 bases; junction bases outside the gene matches: 10. Looking up the rest from reference TRBV30 and TRBJ1-4 gives the full variable domain: SQTIHQWPATLVQPVGSPLSLECTVEGTSNPNLYWYRQAAGRGLQLLFYSVGIGQISSEVPQNLSASRPQDRQFILSSKKLLLSDSGFYLCAWSPQRGQGFEKLFFGSGTQLSVL.

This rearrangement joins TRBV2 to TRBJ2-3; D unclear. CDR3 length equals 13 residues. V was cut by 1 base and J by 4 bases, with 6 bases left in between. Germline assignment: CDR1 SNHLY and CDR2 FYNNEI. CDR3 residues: CASSEEVADTQYF. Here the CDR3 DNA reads TGTGCCAGCAGTGAAGAAGTAGCAGATACGCAGTATTTT.

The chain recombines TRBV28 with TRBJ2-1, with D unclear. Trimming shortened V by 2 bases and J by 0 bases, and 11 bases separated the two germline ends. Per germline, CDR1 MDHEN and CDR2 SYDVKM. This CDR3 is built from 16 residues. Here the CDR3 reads CASSLPFRPSYNEQFF. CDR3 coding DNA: TGTGCCAGCAGTTTACCCTTCAGGCCCTCCTACAATGAGCAGTTCTTC.

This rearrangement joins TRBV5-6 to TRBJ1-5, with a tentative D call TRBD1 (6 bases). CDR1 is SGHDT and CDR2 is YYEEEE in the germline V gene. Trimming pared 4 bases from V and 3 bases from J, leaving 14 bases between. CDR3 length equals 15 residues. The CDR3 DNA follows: TGTGCCAGCAGCCCGGGGGGCGGAATCAATCAGCCCCAGCATTTT. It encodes CASSPGGGINQPQHF.

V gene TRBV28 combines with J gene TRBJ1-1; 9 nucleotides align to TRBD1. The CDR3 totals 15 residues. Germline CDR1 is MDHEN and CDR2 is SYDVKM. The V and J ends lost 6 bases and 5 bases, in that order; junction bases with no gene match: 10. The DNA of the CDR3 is TGTGCCAGCAGCAAAACAGGGGGCGCGGGTACTGAAGCTTTCTTT. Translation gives CASSKTGGAGTEAFF.

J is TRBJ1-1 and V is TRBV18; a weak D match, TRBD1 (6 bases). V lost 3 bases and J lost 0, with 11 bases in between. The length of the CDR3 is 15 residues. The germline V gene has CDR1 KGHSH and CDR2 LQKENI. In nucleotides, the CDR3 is TGTGCCAGCTCACCGGAGCAGGGGATGAACACTGAAGCTTTCTTT. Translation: CASSPEQGMNTEAFF. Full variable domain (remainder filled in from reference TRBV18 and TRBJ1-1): NAGVMQNPRHLVRRRGQEARLRCSPMKGHSHVYWYRQLPEEGLKFMVYLQKENIIDESGMPKERFSAEFPKEGPSILRIQQVVRGDSAAYFCASSPEQGMNTEAFFGQGTRLTVV.

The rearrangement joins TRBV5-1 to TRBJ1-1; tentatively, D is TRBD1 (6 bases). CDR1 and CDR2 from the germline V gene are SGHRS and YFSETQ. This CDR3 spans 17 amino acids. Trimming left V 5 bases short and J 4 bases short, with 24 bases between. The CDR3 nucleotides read TGCGCCAGCAGGGGAGCCGGGACACCGAGGGGGAGCACTGAAGCTTTCTTT. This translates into CASRGAGTPRGSTEAFF. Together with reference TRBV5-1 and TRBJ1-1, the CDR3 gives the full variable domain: KAGVTQTPRYLIKTRGQQVTLSCSPISGHRSVSWYQQTPGQGLQFLFEYFSETQRNKGNFPGRFSGRQFSNSRSEMNVSTLELGDSALYLCASRGAGTPRGSTEAFFGQGTRLTVV.

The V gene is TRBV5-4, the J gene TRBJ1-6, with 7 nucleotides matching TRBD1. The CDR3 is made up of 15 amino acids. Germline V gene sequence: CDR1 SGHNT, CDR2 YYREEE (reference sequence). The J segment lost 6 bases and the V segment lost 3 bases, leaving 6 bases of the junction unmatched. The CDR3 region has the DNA TGTGCCAGCAGCTCTAGGACAGGTGGTAATTCACCCCTCCACTTT. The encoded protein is CASSSRTGGNSPLHF.

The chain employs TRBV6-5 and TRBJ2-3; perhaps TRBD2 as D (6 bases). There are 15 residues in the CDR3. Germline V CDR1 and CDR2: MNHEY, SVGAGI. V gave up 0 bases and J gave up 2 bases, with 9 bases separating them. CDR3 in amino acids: CASSYSRTTTDTQYF. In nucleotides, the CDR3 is TGTGCCAGCAGTTACTCACGGACTACCACAGATACGCAGTATTTT.

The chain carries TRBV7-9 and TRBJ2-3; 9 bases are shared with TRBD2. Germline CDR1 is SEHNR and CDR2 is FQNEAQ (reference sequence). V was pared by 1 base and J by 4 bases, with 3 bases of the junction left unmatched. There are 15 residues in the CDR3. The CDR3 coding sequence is TGTGCCAGCAGCTTAGAGAGCGGGAGGTCAGATACGCAGTATTTT. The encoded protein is CASSLESGRSDTQYF.

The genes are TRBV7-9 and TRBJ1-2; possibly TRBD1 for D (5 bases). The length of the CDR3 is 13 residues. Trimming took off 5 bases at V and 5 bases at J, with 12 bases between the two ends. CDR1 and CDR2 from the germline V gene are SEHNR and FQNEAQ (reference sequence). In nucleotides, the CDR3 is TGTGCCAGCAGCCGCAGTGGGGCGTATGGCTACACCTTC. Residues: CASSRSGAYGYTF. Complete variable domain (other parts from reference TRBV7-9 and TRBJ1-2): DTGVSQNPRHKITKRGQNVTFRCDPISEHNRLYWYRQTLGQGPEFLTYFQNEAQLEKSRLLSDRFSAERPKGSFSTLEIQRTEQGDSAMYLCASSRSGAYGYTFGSGTRLTVV.

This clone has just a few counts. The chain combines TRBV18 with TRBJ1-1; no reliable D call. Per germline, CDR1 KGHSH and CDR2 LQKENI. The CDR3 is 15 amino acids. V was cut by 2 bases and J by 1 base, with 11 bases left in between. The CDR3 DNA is TGTGCCAGCTCACCAGGGCAGAGACAGAACACTGAAGCTTTCTTT. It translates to CASSPGQRQNTEAFF.

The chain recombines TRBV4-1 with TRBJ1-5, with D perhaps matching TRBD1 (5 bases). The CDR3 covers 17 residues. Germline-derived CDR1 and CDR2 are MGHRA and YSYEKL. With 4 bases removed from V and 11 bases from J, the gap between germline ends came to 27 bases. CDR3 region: CASSPLMTARPGTAQHF. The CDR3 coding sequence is TGCGCCAGCAGCCCCCTCATGACAGCCCGTCCAGGCACAGCCCAGCATTTT.

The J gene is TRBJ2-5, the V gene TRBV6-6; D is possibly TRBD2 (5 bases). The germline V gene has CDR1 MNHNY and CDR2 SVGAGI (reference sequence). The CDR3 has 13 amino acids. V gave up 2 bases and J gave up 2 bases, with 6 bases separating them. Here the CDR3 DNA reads TGTGCCAGCAGTTACGCGGGTCAAGAGACCCAGTACTTC. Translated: CASSYAGQETQYF.

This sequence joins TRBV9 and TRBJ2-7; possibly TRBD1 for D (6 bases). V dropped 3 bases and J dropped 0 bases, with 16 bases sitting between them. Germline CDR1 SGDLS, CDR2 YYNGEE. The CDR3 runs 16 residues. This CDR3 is CASSAHREKNSYEQYF. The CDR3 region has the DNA TGTGCCAGCAGCGCCCACAGGGAGAAAAACTCCTACGAGCAGTACTTC.

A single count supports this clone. This chain's CDR3 is CASSPTGGDNEQFF. CDR3 DNA sequence: TGTGCCAGCTCACCAACGGGAGGGGACAATGAGCAGTTCTTC. J is TRBJ2-1 and V is TRBV18; TRBD2 matches at 8 bases. The junction had 2 bases not matched to a gene; V was cut back by 2 bases and J by 5 bases. This CDR3 region has 14 residues. Germline values: CDR1 KGHSH, CDR2 LQKENI.

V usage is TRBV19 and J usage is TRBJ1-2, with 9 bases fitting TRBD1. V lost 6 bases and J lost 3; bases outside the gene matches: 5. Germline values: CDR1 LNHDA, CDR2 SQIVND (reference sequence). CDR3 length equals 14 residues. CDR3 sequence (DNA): TGTGCCAGTAGGTATGGACAGGGGCACTATGGCTACACCTTC. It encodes CASRYGQGHYGYTF. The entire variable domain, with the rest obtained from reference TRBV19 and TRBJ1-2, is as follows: DGGITQSPKYLFRKEGQNVTLSCEQNLNHDAMYWYRQDPGQGLRLIYYSQIVNDFQKGDIAEGYSVSREKKESFPLTVTSAQKNPTAFYLCASRYGQGHYGYTFGSGTRLTVV.

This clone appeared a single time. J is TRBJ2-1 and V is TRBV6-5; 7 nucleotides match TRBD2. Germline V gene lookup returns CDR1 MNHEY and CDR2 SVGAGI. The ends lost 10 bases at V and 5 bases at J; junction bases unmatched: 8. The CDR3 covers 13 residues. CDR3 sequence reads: CATRLALNNEQFF. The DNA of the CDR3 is TGTGCCACCCGACTAGCCCTAAACAATGAGCAGTTCTTC.

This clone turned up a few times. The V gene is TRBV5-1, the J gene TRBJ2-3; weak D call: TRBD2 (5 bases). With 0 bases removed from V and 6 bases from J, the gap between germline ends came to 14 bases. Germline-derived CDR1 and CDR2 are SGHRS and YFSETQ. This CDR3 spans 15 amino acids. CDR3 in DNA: TGCGCCAGCAGCTTGGCCGTGATCACGGGGGATACGCAGTATTTT. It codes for CASSLAVITGDTQYF.